This T cell receptor beta chain is from a study of blood T cell repertoires in COVID-19. Looking at the study overall: Acute and convalescent COVID-19 specimens originated in the United States, Italy and Spain. T cells, B-cell-depleted T cells, or PBMCs supplied cDNA or gDNA.

This clone was seen a few times. The CDR3 loop spans 16 amino acids. Germline CDR1 reads ENHRY; CDR2 reads SYGVKD. Trimming pared 6 bases from V and 5 bases from J, leaving 19 bases between. As handled by the study authors: Amplification of reference gene primers provided the estimated nucleated cell counts. Profiled with immunoSEQ multiplex PCR; TCRdb holds only in-frame clones, not every one. V, J and clone size are taken as reported in that table, and D and trimming were inferred from the DNA itself. The sample records some 460,000 clones, about 85% being singletons. The source material was PBMCs or T cells enriched from blood (not recorded which). The receptor was isolated from a woman between 18 and 30 years old with acute COVID-19. The J gene is TRBJ2-2, the V gene TRBV10-3; possible D gene TRBD2, 5 bases. CDR3 nucleotides: TGTGCCATCAGGCAGCAGCCTCCCTCGGGGACCGGGGAGCTGTTTTTT. Its protein is CAIRQQPPSGTGELFF.